This T cell receptor (beta chain) came from a study of cytomegalovirus exposure and HLA in healthy donors. Study-level background: Genetic ancestry analysis placed more than 80% of the 400 or so donors that were genotyped in the Caucasian-associated cluster.

A remark on this clone: A read error may account for a junction end that differs from germline.

The PCR had 60 Vbeta and 13 Jbeta primers. Clones were read by immunoSEQ multiplex PCR, and TCRdb kept only the in-frame ones, dropping some. The data contain roughly 110,000 clones, under 85% of them singletons. This sequence was found in a man aged 25-45 years in good health and CMV-seropositive. The sequencing input was PBMCs.

The CDR3 DNA follows: TGCGCCAGCAGCCCAAGCGGGGAAGAGGCCCAGTACTTC. This codes for CASSPSGEEAQYF. The chain links TRBV5-1 to TRBJ2-5, with 7 bases fitting TRBD2. CDR1 and CDR2 (germline): SGHRS, YFSETQ. The CDR3 runs to 13 residues.